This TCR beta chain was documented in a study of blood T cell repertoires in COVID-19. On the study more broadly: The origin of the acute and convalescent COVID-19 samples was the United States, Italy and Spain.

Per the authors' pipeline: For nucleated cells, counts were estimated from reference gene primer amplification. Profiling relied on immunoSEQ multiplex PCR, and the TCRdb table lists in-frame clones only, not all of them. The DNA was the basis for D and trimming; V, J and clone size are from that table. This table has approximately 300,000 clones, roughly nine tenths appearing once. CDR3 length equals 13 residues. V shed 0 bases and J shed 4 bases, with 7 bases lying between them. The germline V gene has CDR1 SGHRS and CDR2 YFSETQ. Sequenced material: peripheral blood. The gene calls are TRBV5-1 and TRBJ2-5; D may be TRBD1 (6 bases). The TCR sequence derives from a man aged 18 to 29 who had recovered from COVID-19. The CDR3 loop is CASSLAQGETQYF. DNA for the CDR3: TGCGCCAGCAGCTTGGCACAGGGAGAGACCCAGTACTTC.